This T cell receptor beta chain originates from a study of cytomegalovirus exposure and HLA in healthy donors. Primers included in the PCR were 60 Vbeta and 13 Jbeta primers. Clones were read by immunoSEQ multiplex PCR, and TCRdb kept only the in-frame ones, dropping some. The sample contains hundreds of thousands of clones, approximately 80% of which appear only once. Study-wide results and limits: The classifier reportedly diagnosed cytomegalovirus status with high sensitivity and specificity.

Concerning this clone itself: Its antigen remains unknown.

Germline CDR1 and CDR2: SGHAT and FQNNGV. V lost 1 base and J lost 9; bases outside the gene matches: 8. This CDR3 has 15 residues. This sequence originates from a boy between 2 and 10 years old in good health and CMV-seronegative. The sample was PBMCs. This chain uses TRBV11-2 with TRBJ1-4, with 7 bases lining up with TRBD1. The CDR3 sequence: CASSLVLGGVKKLFF. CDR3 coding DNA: TGTGCCAGCAGCTTAGTGTTAGGGGGCGTAAAAAAACTGTTTTTT. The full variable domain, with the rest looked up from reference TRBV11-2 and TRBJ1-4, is EAGVAQSPRYKIIEKRQSVAFWCNPISGHATLYWYQQILGQGPKLLIQFQNNGVVDDSQLPKDRFSAERLKGVDSTLKIQPAKLEDSAVYLCASSLVLGGVKKLFFGSGTQLSVL.